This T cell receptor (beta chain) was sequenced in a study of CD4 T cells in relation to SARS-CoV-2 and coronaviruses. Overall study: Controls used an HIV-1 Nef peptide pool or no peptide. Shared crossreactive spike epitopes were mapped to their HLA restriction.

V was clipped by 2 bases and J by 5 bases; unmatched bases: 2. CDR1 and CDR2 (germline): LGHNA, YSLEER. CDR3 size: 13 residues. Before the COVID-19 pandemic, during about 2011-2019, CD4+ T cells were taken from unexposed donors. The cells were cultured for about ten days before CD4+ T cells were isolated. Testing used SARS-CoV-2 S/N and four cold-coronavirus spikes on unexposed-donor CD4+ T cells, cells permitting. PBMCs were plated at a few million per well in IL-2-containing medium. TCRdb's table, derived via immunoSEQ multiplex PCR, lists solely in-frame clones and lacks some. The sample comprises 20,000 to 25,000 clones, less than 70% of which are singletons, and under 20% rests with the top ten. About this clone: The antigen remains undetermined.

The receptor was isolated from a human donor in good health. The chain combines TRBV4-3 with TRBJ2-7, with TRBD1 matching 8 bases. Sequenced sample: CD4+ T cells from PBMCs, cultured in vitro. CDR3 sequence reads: CASSQRQGNEQYF. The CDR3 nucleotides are TGCGCCAGCAGCCAAAGACAGGGGAACGAGCAGTACTTC.